These T cell receptor beta chains were read from a single sample in a study of CD8 T cells in Susac syndrome. Each CDR3 protein is one row after TCRdb ran MiXCR on the immunoSEQ multiplex PCR reads. This sample has roughly 200,000 distinct CDR3 sequences, with roughly 94% found just once. Specimen: CD4+ T cells from PBMCs. All receptors derive from a human donor with Susac syndrome. The conserved cysteine and the conserved F or W are not part of the CDR3 here.

cdr3_aa j_call v_call cdr3_length
ASSPRDRVNTEAF TRBJ1-1 TRBV9 13
SALLLAGGLYEQY TRBJ2-7 TRBV20-1 13
ASSLVGVGASLGAYEQY TRBJ2-7 TRBV11-2 17
ASSVTGTGVGGYT TRBJ1-2 TRBV2 13
ASSQVGDTQY TRBJ2-3 TRBV3-1 10
ASTRSNEQF TRBJ2-1 TRBV6-5 9
AGALTGNTEAF TRBJ1-1 TRBV30 11
ASSLHDFYNEQF TRBJ2-1 TRBV5-4 12
ASSQRSVYEQY TRBJ2-7 TRBV7-2 11
SASRTGGAYEQY TRBJ2-7 TRBV20-1 12
ASSLTGGAEQF TRBJ2-1 TRBV9 11
SAEIRSSYNEQF TRBJ2-1 TRBV29-1 12
SARDSRTGVNTEAF TRBJ1-1 TRBV20-1 14
SAGGRAADTQY TRBJ2-3 TRBV20-1 11
ASSLLSGRGGEQF TRBJ2-1 TRBV7-2 13
ASSSRLLGNEQF TRBJ2-1 TRBV7-9 12
ASRNRENTEAF TRBJ1-1 TRBV23-1 11
SARDYRQFDTEAF TRBJ1-1 TRBV20-1 13
ASSGGTPDQPQH TRBJ1-5 TRBV9 12
ASSFLPTDTQY TRBJ2-3 TRBV5-4 11
ASSGEDRGDTEAF TRBJ1-1 TRBV9 13
ASSQDLYQTGETQY TRBJ2-5 TRBV4-3 14
AWSVKGLPNTEAF TRBJ1-1 TRBV30 13
ASGRGAGTSDTQY TRBJ2-3 TRBV27 13
ASSSSRDTEAF TRBJ1-1 TRBV28 11
ASSVNRDSETQY TRBJ2-5 TRBV2 12
SVEDLGQGYGYT TRBJ1-2 TRBV29-1 12
ASSLRPFRDTEAF TRBJ1-1 TRBV5-1 13
SVEEMGKSWNTEAF TRBJ1-1 TRBV29-1 14
ATSTTRDSYEQY TRBJ2-7 TRBV15 12
ASSYTGGRAQETQY TRBJ2-5 TRBV6-5 14
ASSPSPEPPTGYEF TRBJ2-1 TRBV18 14
ASSLQPGLAGSRQF TRBJ2-1 TRBV5-1 14
AIRGGAGQPQH TRBJ1-5 TRBV15 11
ASSQDREGREAF TRBJ1-1 TRBV3-1 12
SARGLLAGVSVDTQY TRBJ2-3 TRBV20-1 15
ATSPRGQGWYGYT TRBJ1-2 TRBV15 13
SARVGQYSNQPQH TRBJ1-5 TRBV20-1 13
ASSVALEGRNEQF TRBJ2-1 TRBV9 13
ASSQDLASHMDEQF TRBJ2-1 TRBV14 14
ASSTRTGPPDTQY TRBJ2-3 TRBV7-2 13
ASSLEVRGPYNEQF TRBJ2-1 TRBV5-6 14
ASSMGSASGNTIY TRBJ1-3 TRBV19 13
SVVGDRGPEAF TRBJ1-1 TRBV29-1 11
ASTGRDSNQPQH TRBJ1-5 TRBV12-3/TRBV12-4 12
SAQTGSGNTIY TRBJ1-3 TRBV20-1 11
ASSAGSWLAGVLYNEQF TRBJ2-1 TRBV9 17
ASSLSQSSYNEQF TRBJ2-1 TRBV27 13
ASSFSESSYEQY TRBJ2-7 TRBV7-2 12